A single sample gave rise to the 10 T cell receptor beta chains below, sequenced in a study of CD8 T cells in ankylosing spondylitis. In TCRdb, the 5' RACE reads were re-called with MiXCR into one record per CDR3 protein. The profile covers fewer than 150,000 distinct CDR3 sequences, with about 7% appearing a single time and around an eighth taken by the ten largest. Sequences were obtained from blood, either unsorted or a sorted T cell fraction (not recorded which). The receptors stem from a female donor with ankylosing spondylitis or in good health (not recorded which).

This clonotype was counted ten times or more. The rearrangement uses TRBV10-3 and TRBJ1-1; TRBD1 aligns across 9 bases. CDR1 is ENHRY, CDR2 SYGVKD, per germline. This CDR3 region has 16 residues. V lost 4 bases, J lost 1 base, and 7 bases stayed unmatched. CDR3 nucleotides: TGTGCCATCAGTGGGGGACAGGGATCGGGGAACACTGAAGCTTTCTTT. As protein: CAISGGQGSGNTEAFF.

This clonotype came up a few times. V usage is TRBV7-9 and J usage is TRBJ1-5, with 7 bases lining up with TRBD1. Per germline, CDR1 SEHNR and CDR2 FQNEAQ (reference sequence). V lost 5 bases and J lost 5; bases outside the gene matches: 3. The CDR3 sequence is 13 residues long. CDR3 sequence reads: CASSQGVYQPQHF. CDR3 coding DNA: TGTGCCAGCAGCCAGGGGGTTTATCAGCCCCAGCATTTT. Complete variable domain (other parts from reference TRBV7-9 and TRBJ1-5): DTGVSQNPRHKITKRGQNVTFRCDPISEHNRLYWYRQTLGQGPEFLTYFQNEAQLEKSRLLSDRFSAERPKGSFSTLEIQRTEQGDSAMYLCASSQGVYQPQHFGDGTRLSIL.

This clonotype was detected ten times or more. V gene TRBV5-1 combines with J gene TRBJ2-2, with D perhaps TRBD1 (6 bases). The CDR3 length is 15 residues. The germline gives CDR1 SGHRS, CDR2 YFSETQ. V dropped 1 base and J dropped 2 bases, with 9 bases sitting between them. The CDR3 DNA follows: TGCGCCAGCAGCTTGTCCGGGACAAACACCGGGGAGCTGTTTTTT. Amino acids: CASSLSGTNTGELFF.

This clonotype appeared many times. The CDR3 nucleotides are TGTGCCAGCAGCTTAGGGGGAACTTCGGCCTACGAGCAGTACTTC. It encodes CASSLGGTSAYEQYF. The chain uses TRBV7-2 and TRBJ2-7; D gene uncertain. CDR3 length: 15 residues. V was shortened by 1 base and J by 2 bases, with 12 bases between the two germline ends. Germline V lookup: CDR1 SGHTA, CDR2 FQGNSA.

Remarks on this clonotype: A much larger clone is a single base away; this may be a read error. V gene TRBV5-1 combines with J gene TRBJ2-7; D is ambiguous. The germline V gene encodes CDR1 SGHRS and CDR2 YFSETQ. The CDR3 is 13 amino acids. CDR3 residues: CASSLVGIYAQYF. In DNA form, the CDR3 reads TGCGCCAGCAGCTTGGTTGGTATCTACGCGCAGTACTTC.

The table lists this clonotype with many counts. This chain connects TRBV29-1 to TRBJ2-2, with D maybe TRBD1 (6 bases). This CDR3 has 14 amino acids. V lost 7 bases and J 2 bases, leaving 14 bases between the germline ends. Germline CDR1 reads SQVTM; CDR2 reads ANQGSEA. The CDR3 bases are TGCAGCGCCAGGACAGAGGGCAACACCGGGGAGCTGTTTTTT. It specifies CSARTEGNTGELFF.

Ten or more counts support this clonotype. The chain employs TRBV20-1 and TRBJ2-7; D is unresolved. V was cut by 7 bases and J by 3 bases, with 10 bases left in between. In germline, CDR1 is DFQATT, CDR2 SNEGSKA (reference sequence). The CDR3 sequence is 11 residues long. This CDR3 reads CSGGSIYEQYF. The CDR3 nucleotides are TGCAGTGGTGGCAGTATCTACGAGCAGTACTTC.

This clonotype was recorded many times. The V gene is TRBV5-1, the J gene TRBJ2-5; D might be TRBD2 (6 bases). Trimming shortened V by 1 base and J by 5 bases, and 9 bases separated the two germline ends. Germline lookup yields CDR1 SGHRS and CDR2 YFSETQ. CDR3 length equals 13 residues. Here the CDR3 DNA reads TGCGCCAGCAGCTTGTCTAGCGAGGAGACCCAGTACTTC. Amino acid sequence: CASSLSSEETQYF.

This clonotype showed up many times. The V gene is TRBV29-1, the J gene TRBJ1-3; D is unresolved. This CDR3 is built from 12 residues. Germline-derived CDR1 and CDR2 are SQVTM and ANQGSEA. The V end was cut by 7 bases, the J end by 3 bases, with 10 bases between. The CDR3 DNA sequence: TGCAGCGGGGCCCGTGATGGAAACACCATATATTTT. Protein product: CSGARDGNTIYF.

This clonotype was detected many times. The rearrangement uses TRBV7-9 and TRBJ2-7; possible D gene TRBD1, 6 bases. Germline V lookup: CDR1 SEHNR, CDR2 FQNEAQ (reference sequence). With 3 bases removed from V and 6 bases from J, the gap between germline ends came to 18 bases. This CDR3 has 15 residues. CDR3 loop: CASSLEVSGEGEQYF. The DNA of the CDR3 is TGTGCCAGCAGCTTGGAGGTCTCAGGGGAAGGCGAGCAGTACTTC.